What follows is one T cell receptor (beta chain) and its context. Its antigen remains unidentified. Clones were read by immunoSEQ multiplex PCR, and TCRdb kept only the in-frame ones, dropping some. Of 70,000 to 75,000 clones listed, around three quarters were seen once; the top ten hold about 51%. This CDR3 is 15 amino acids long. The germline CDR1 and CDR2 sequences are SGHRS and YFSETQ. The ends were cut back, 4 bases at V and 0 bases at J, with 12 bases in the middle. These data belong to a study of T cell responses to AZD1222 COVID-19 vaccine. Study observations and caveats: The repertoires were collected only after the peak T cell response. Elevations in Spike-specific TCR breadth and depth followed administration of two AZD1222 doses.

The sequencing used peripheral blood, collected 28 days after the second AZD1222 dose. V and J are TRBV5-1 and TRBJ2-3; no firm D call. This TCR was sampled from an adult who received the AZD1222 COVID-19 vaccine. The CDR3 DNA reads TGCGCCAGCAGCACTTCACTTCTGAGCACAGATACGCAGTATTTT. It is translated as CASSTSLLSTDTQYF.